This T cell receptor beta chain came from a study of T-cell reconstitution after alpha-beta-depleted transplantation in children. Findings and limits, study-wide: At the one-year point after transplant, T-cell counts and TCRbeta diversity were found to come mostly from T cells that had been newly produced. Where some patients showed high TCRbeta diversity at day 60, it came from recipient T cells and thymic progenitors that had survived.

Unique molecular identifiers tagged the TCRbeta library. TCRdb redid the calling of the PCR reads with MiXCR, one entry per CDR3 protein. The table has under 250,000 distinct CDR3 sequences, approximately 24% seen once. V shed 0 bases, J shed 5 bases, and the junction held 9 bases outside the gene matches. Germline lookup yields CDR1 LGHNA and CDR2 YNFKEQ. The CDR3 runs 17 residues. In its sample, this clonotype was seen a few times. Its antigen is undetermined. The V and J genes are TRBV4-2 and TRBJ2-3, with 9 bases fitting TRBD1. The source is a female patient younger than 10 who had a stem cell transplant for congenital amegakaryocytic thrombocytopenia, so the T cells may come from the graft donor. The material was PBMCs, mostly from graft donor cells, obtained 360 days after TCRalphabeta/CD19-depleted stem cell transplant. CDR3 in DNA: TGTGCCAGCAGCCAAGATCGAACAGGGGGCTTGGGAGATACGCAGTATTTT. Amino acids: CASSQDRTGGLGDTQYF.